The 11 T cell receptor beta chains in this list originate from one sample, sequenced in a study of OX40 agonist ivuxolimab in advanced cancers. Library generation was performed with the immunoSEQ multiplex PCR assay. TCRdb stores this immuneACCESS table with in-frame sequences only. Part of the clones is absent; in the studies checked, under half of the shortfall reflects unresolved V genes, and no reason is known for the rest. This sample comprises around 54,000 clones, 85% to 95% of them detected only once. The ten largest clones take up 10% to 15% of the sample. The sequences come from CD4+ or CD8+ T cells sorted from blood, collected in a trial of the OX40 agonist ivuxolimab. The receptors here all came from an adult with an advanced solid tumor such as melanoma, head and neck, liver or kidney cancer.

The CDR3 is CASSFGDYEQYF. The DNA of the CDR3 is TGTGCCAGCAGTTTTGGGGATTACGAGCAGTACTTC. The chain employs TRBV28 and TRBJ2-7; the D is unclear. The CDR3 runs to 12 residues. Germline CDR1 MDHEN, CDR2 SYDVKM. The V end lost 3 bases, the J end lost 4 bases, and 7 bases lay between the germline ends.

The chain carries TRBV13 and TRBJ2-7; weak D call: TRBD1 (6 bases). Deletions cut 5 bases from V and 0 bases from J, with 17 bases between. The V gene's germline CDR1 is PRHDT and CDR2 FYEKMQ (reference sequence). The CDR3 length is 16 residues. The CDR3 loop is CASSGGTGLSSYEQYF. Written as DNA, the CDR3 is TGTGCCAGCAGCGGGGGAACAGGGTTGAGCTCCTACGAGCAGTACTTC.

The V gene is TRBV4-3, the J gene TRBJ2-1; no definite D call. Germline loops: CDR1 LGHNA, CDR2 YSLEER. V lost 0 bases and J 12 bases, leaving 12 bases between the germline ends. The CDR3 runs to 13 residues. Written as DNA, the CDR3 is TGCGCCAGCAGCCAAGAAGGATCCCATGGGCAGTTCTTC. Translated: CASSQEGSHGQFF.

V is TRBV28 and J is TRBJ1-2; unclear D gene. The CDR3 contains 13 residues. Germline V gene sequence: CDR1 MDHEN, CDR2 SYDVKM. Trimming cost V 1 base and J 4 bases, with 7 bases left between them. For the CDR3, the DNA is TGTGCCAGCAGTTTATTGGGATCCTATGGCTACACCTTC. The encoded protein is CASSLLGSYGYTF.

As DNA, the CDR3 is TGTGCCAGCAGCTTAATAGTAACCACGTACGAGCAGTACTTC. Protein product: CASSLIVTTYEQYF. The chain recombines TRBV11-3 with TRBJ2-7; no firm D call. Trimming removed 2 bases from V and 4 bases from J, with 12 bases in between. This CDR3 is built from 14 residues. CDR1 is SGHNT and CDR2 is YENEEA in the germline V gene.

V and J are TRBV11-3 and TRBJ2-4, with 9 bases identical to TRBD2. J lost 0 bases, V lost 5 bases, and 8 bases had no gene match. The CDR3 consists of 17 residues. The V gene's germline CDR1 is SGHNT and CDR2 YENEEA. The CDR3 sequence is CASSRASGVLAKNIQYF. CDR3 DNA: TGTGCCAGCAGCAGGGCTAGCGGGGTTCTAGCCAAAAACATTCAGTACTTC.

This rearrangement joins TRBV28 to TRBJ2-7, with 9 positions matching TRBD1. The germline V gene has CDR1 MDHEN and CDR2 SYDVKM. V gave up 6 bases and J gave up 3 bases; unmatched junction bases: 9. CDR3 length equals 15 residues. CDR3 nucleotide sequence: TGTGCCAGCAGCCGAGGACCGGGACAGGGCTACGAGCAGTACTTC. Protein: CASSRGPGQGYEQYF.

The gene calls are TRBV7-9 and TRBJ1-2; possibly TRBD1 for D (6 bases). CDR1 SEHNR and CDR2 FQNEAQ come from the germline V gene (reference sequence). The CDR3 contains 14 residues. With 3 bases removed from V and 3 bases from J, the gap between germline ends came to 11 bases. The CDR3 is CASSFGGSDYGYTF. CDR3 nucleotide sequence: TGTGCCAGCAGCTTCGGGGGCTCGGACTATGGCTACACCTTC.

The chain is built from TRBV7-3 and TRBJ1-1, with no clear D. CDR3 size: 14 residues. The V and J ends lost 5 bases and 1 base respectively, with 11 bases between them. The V gene's germline CDR1 is SGHTA and CDR2 FQGTGA. CDR3 sequence reads: CASSGVGRNTEAFF. The CDR3 DNA reads TGTGCCAGCAGCGGCGTTGGGAGGAACACTGAAGCTTTCTTT.

The rearrangement uses TRBV2 and TRBJ2-1, with TRBD2 matching over 13 bases. The CDR3 covers 17 residues. Germline CDR1 reads SNHLY; CDR2 reads FYNNEI. With V trimmed by 7 bases and J by 7 bases, 13 bases remained unmatched. Written as DNA, the CDR3 is TGTGCCAGCACTAGGGACACCGGACTAGCGGGAGATAATGAGCAGTTCTTC. It translates to CASTRDTGLAGDNEQFF.

This chain connects TRBV2 to TRBJ2-7, with TRBD2 identical over 16 bases. The length of the CDR3 is 16 residues. Germline lookup yields CDR1 SNHLY and CDR2 FYNNEI. Trimming cost V 6 bases and J 4 bases; bases outside gene matches: 6. CDR3 DNA sequence: TGTGCCAGCAGAGGGACTAGCGGGAGGGCCAATTACGAGCAGTACTTC. Translating it yields CASRGTSGRANYEQYF.